This entry lists 32 T cell receptor beta chains sequenced from one sample in a study of cytomegalovirus exposure and HLA in healthy donors. The PCR employed 60 Vbeta primers together with 13 Jbeta primers. Libraries were prepared by immunoSEQ multiplex PCR; TCRdb keeps only in-frame clonotypes and omits some of them. The sample has some 120,000 clones, less than 85% seen once. What was sequenced was PBMCs. Receptor source: a man aged 25-40 years in good health and CMV-seronegative.

The genes are TRBV28 and TRBJ2-5; TRBD1 is a possible D gene (5 bases). The V gene lost 6 bases and the J gene lost 2 bases, with 16 bases spanning the gap. Germline loops: CDR1 MDHEN, CDR2 SYDVKM. CDR3 length: 15 residues. CDR3 sequence reads: CASSSTVSLQETQYF. The CDR3, as DNA: TGTGCCAGCAGCTCGACAGTTTCATTACAAGAGACCCAGTACTTC.

Concerning this clone itself: The sample has other DNA sequences that encode this CDR3 too. The V and J genes are TRBV11-2 and TRBJ2-7; the D is unclear. CDR1 is SGHAT and CDR2 is FQNNGV in the germline V gene. V shed 5 bases and J shed 3 bases, with 5 bases lying between them. The CDR3 covers 11 residues. The CDR3, as DNA: TGTGCCAGCAGCCCGGGCTACGAGCAGTACTTC. Translation: CASSPGYEQYF.

The V call is TRBV28, the J call TRBJ2-3; D call uncertain. The ends were cut back, 6 bases at V and 1 base at J, with 14 bases in the middle. The CDR3 loop spans 15 amino acids. Germline-derived CDR1 and CDR2 are MDHEN and SYDVKM. The CDR3 bases are TGTGCCAGCAGCCCCTTAGCCACCGGCACAGATACGCAGTATTTT. Protein product: CASSPLATGTDTQYF.

The gene calls are TRBV4-2 and TRBJ1-5; 7 positions match TRBD1. V gave up 9 bases and J gave up 0 bases; unmatched junction bases: 11. Germline-derived CDR1 and CDR2 are LGHNA and YNFKEQ. The CDR3 contains 16 residues. CDR3 amino acids: CASGQDTSYSNQPQHF. The CDR3 DNA reads TGTGCCAGTGGACAGGACACCAGCTATAGCAATCAGCCCCAGCATTTT.

The chain links TRBV29-1 to TRBJ1-1; 10 nucleotides agree with TRBD1. This CDR3 is 16 amino acids long. Germline-derived CDR1 and CDR2 are SQVTM and ANQGSEA. J gave up 2 bases and V 1 base, and 7 bases lay outside the gene matches. Here the CDR3 reads CSVEGQGAGGNTEAFF. The CDR3 DNA reads TGCAGCGTTGAAGGACAGGGGGCGGGTGGAAACACTGAAGCTTTCTTT. Supplemented by reference TRBV29-1 and TRBJ1-1, the full variable domain reads SAVISQKPSRDICQRGTSLTIQCQVDSQVTMMFWYRQQPGQSLTLIATANQGSEATYESGFVIDKFPISRPNLTFSTLTVSNMSPEDSSIYLCSVEGQGAGGNTEAFFGQGTRLTVV.

V usage is TRBV7-6 and J usage is TRBJ2-3, with TRBD1 as a possible D gene (5 bases). The CDR3 has 14 residues. Germline assignment: CDR1 SGHVS and CDR2 FNYEAQ. Trimming shortened V by 1 base and J by 1 base, and 6 bases separated the two germline ends. As DNA, the CDR3 is TGTGCCAGCAGCTTAGGACAGCGCACAGATACGCAGTATTTT. Translating it yields CASSLGQRTDTQYF.

This chain links TRBV11-2 with TRBJ1-2, with D perhaps TRBD1 (5 bases). The germline V gene encodes CDR1 SGHAT and CDR2 FQNNGV. Trimming pared 5 bases from V and 3 bases from J, leaving 19 bases between. CDR3 length: 16 residues. CDR3 region: CASSRGKGALDYGYTF. As DNA, the CDR3 is TGTGCCAGCAGCCGTGGTAAAGGGGCTCTTGACTATGGCTACACCTTC.

The chain uses TRBV29-1 and TRBJ2-3, with D possibly being TRBD1 (5 bases). This CDR3 region has 15 residues. From germline, CDR1 is SQVTM and CDR2 ANQGSEA. V lost 2 bases, J lost 0 bases, and 12 bases lay in between. CDR3 residues: CSVEKVQASTDTQYF. In DNA form, the CDR3 reads TGCAGCGTTGAAAAGGTACAGGCTAGCACAGATACGCAGTATTTT.

The chain links TRBV10-3 to TRBJ2-7; 8 bases match TRBD1. Per the germline V gene, CDR1 is ENHRY and CDR2 is SYGVKD. V lost 4 bases, J lost 1 base, and 9 bases stayed unmatched. This CDR3 is 16 amino acids long. The CDR3 DNA reads as TGTGCCATCAGTGGGCTACTCCGGGACAGGTCCTACGAGCAGTACTTC. The encoded protein is CAISGLLRDRSYEQYF.

This chain connects TRBV19 to TRBJ1-1, with D maybe TRBD1 (6 bases). Germline lookup yields CDR1 LNHDA and CDR2 SQIVND (reference sequence). V lost 3 bases to trimming and J lost 0 bases, with 8 bases between them. The CDR3 length is 14 residues. In DNA form, the CDR3 reads TGTGCCAGTAGTATGCCAGGGGTGAACACTGAAGCTTTCTTT. Amino acid sequence: CASSMPGVNTEAFF.

J is TRBJ1-2 and V is TRBV18, with 8 bases fitting TRBD1. This CDR3 comprises 14 residues. Germline assignment: CDR1 KGHSH and CDR2 LQKENI. After removal of 3 bases from V and 3 bases from J, the junction contained 3 bases not matched to a gene. As DNA, the CDR3 is TGTGCCAGCTCACCCCAGGGGGCCGACTATGGCTACACCTTC. It yields the protein CASSPQGADYGYTF.

This clone was counted only a few times. V usage is TRBV7-9 and J usage is TRBJ2-1; D gene ambiguous. Trimming cost V 5 bases and J 7 bases, with 9 bases left between them. The germline CDR1 and CDR2 sequences are SEHNR and FQNEAQ (reference sequence). The CDR3 contains 12 residues. The CDR3 sequence: CASSVTENEQFF. The CDR3 DNA sequence: TGTGCCAGCAGCGTTACAGAAAATGAGCAGTTCTTC.

This clone was detected only once. This chain joins TRBV13 and TRBJ2-1; 10 nucleotides agree with TRBD2. V shed 7 bases and J 7 bases; nucleotides not matched to a gene: 10. The germline gives CDR1 PRHDT, CDR2 FYEKMQ (reference sequence). The CDR3 has 15 amino acids. The CDR3 DNA is TGTGCCAGCACCTTTCTTAGCGGGAGGAGGAATGAGCAGTTCTTC. Encoded protein: CASTFLSGRRNEQFF. The variable domain in full, with the rest retrieved from reference TRBV13 and TRBJ2-1, is AAGVIQSPRHLIKEKRETATLKCYPIPRHDTVYWYQQGPGQDPQFLISFYEKMQSDKGSIPDRFSAQQFSDYHSELNMSSLELGDSALYFCASTFLSGRRNEQFFGPGTRLTVL.

This clone was seen only once. This chain uses TRBV30 with TRBJ1-1; D is perhaps TRBD1 (5 bases). Germline V gene data show CDR1 as GTSNPN and CDR2 as SVGIG (reference sequence). Trimming cost V 0 bases and J 1 base, with 9 bases left between them. The CDR3 extends over 14 amino acids. The CDR3 sequence: CAWSVYRRNTEAFF. For the CDR3, the DNA is TGTGCCTGGAGTGTATACAGGAGGAACACTGAAGCTTTCTTT.

V usage is TRBV27 and J usage is TRBJ2-1; unclear D gene. This CDR3 contains 16 residues. Germline V lookup: CDR1 MNHEY, CDR2 SMNVEV (reference sequence). Trimming took 4 bases from V and 0 from J, leaving 13 bases between them. Written as DNA, the CDR3 is TGTGCCAGCAGTTCCATACTTCGGAGCTCCTACAATGAGCAGTTCTTC. Translating it yields CASSSILRSSYNEQFF.

The V and J genes are TRBV18 and TRBJ1-5; a possible D gene is TRBD1 (6 bases). The V gene's germline CDR1 is KGHSH and CDR2 LQKENI. The CDR3 loop spans 15 amino acids. Trimming stripped 4 bases from V and 0 bases from J, with 10 bases between. CDR3 amino acids: CASSRTVNSNQPQHF. The CDR3 DNA reads TGTGCCAGCTCACGGACAGTGAATAGCAATCAGCCCCAGCATTTT.

The chain has TRBV15 and TRBJ2-1, with 7 bases lining up with TRBD1. J was trimmed by 2 bases and V by 3 bases; bases with no gene match: 13. This CDR3 contains 18 residues. Germline assignment: CDR1 LNHNV and CDR2 YYDKDF (reference sequence). DNA of the CDR3: TGTGCCACCAGCAGGAACCTCCTTGCAGGGGGAACCTACAATGAGCAGTTCTTC. Translation: CATSRNLLAGGTYNEQFF.

This clone was recorded once. This rearrangement joins TRBV28 to TRBJ2-1; the D is unclear. Trimming shortened V by 5 bases and J by 8 bases, and 13 bases separated the two germline ends. The CDR3 runs to 13 residues. Germline V gene sequence: CDR1 MDHEN, CDR2 SYDVKM. CDR3 DNA sequence: TGTGCCAGCAGTGCTGAGTTTTCCTATGAGCAGTTCTTC. It translates to CASSAEFSYEQFF.

This chain joins TRBV27 and TRBJ1-2; 11 bases agree with TRBD1. The CDR3 is 15 amino acids. The germline V gene encodes CDR1 MNHEY and CDR2 SMNVEV (reference sequence). V trimming: 5 bases; J trimming: 7 bases; junction bases outside the gene matches: 9. As DNA, the CDR3 is TGTGCCAGCAGTCAGATGGACAGGGGGCATCTTGGCTACACCTTC. This translates into CASSQMDRGHLGYTF.

This chain uses TRBV7-8 with TRBJ2-1; 12 bases map to TRBD2. The CDR3 consists of 17 residues. Losses at the gene ends were 5 bases for V and 3 bases for J; bases not matched to a gene: 8. Per germline, CDR1 SGHVS and CDR2 FQNEAQ. The DNA of the CDR3 is TGTGCCAGCAGCCTCGAGACTAGCGGGAGTTTCTACAATGAGCAGTTCTTC. It translates to CASSLETSGSFYNEQFF. The variable domain in full, completed from reference TRBV7-8 and TRBJ2-1, reads GAGVSQSPRYKVAKRGQDVALRCDPISGHVSLFWYQQALGQGPEFLTYFQNEAQLDKSGLPSDRFFAERPEGSVSTLKIQRTQQEDSAVYLCASSLETSGSFYNEQFFGPGTRLTVL.

The chain links TRBV2 to TRBJ2-7, with 7 nucleotides matching TRBD2. The CDR3 consists of 15 residues. CDR1 is SNHLY and CDR2 is FYNNEI in the germline V gene. With 2 bases clipped from V and 1 base from J, the junction kept 5 bases outside the gene matches. CDR3 loop: CASSERTSVSYEQYF. The CDR3 DNA is TGTGCCAGCAGTGAAAGGACTAGTGTGTCCTACGAGCAGTACTTC.

The gene calls are TRBV5-4 and TRBJ2-1; 7 positions agree with TRBD1. The germline V gene has CDR1 SGHNT and CDR2 YYREEE (reference sequence). J gave up 7 bases and V 6 bases, and 13 bases lay outside the gene matches. The CDR3 length is 15 residues. CDR3 DNA sequence: TGTGCCAGCAACAATATCGGACAGGCCTCGAATGAGCAGTTCTTC. It codes for CASNNIGQASNEQFF.

The chain is built from TRBV18 and TRBJ2-2; unclear D gene. V was trimmed by 6 bases and J by 3 bases, leaving 5 bases between them. CDR3 length: 12 amino acids. From germline, CDR1 is KGHSH and CDR2 LQKENI. For the CDR3, the DNA is TGTGCCAGCTCGCTATACACCGGGGAGCTGTTTTTT. It codes for CASSLYTGELFF.

This clone was seen a handful of times. The V call is TRBV19, the J call TRBJ2-5; tentative D call: TRBD1 (6 bases). The germline CDR1 and CDR2 sequences are LNHDA and SQIVND (reference sequence). Deletions cut 9 bases from V and 5 bases from J, with 19 bases between. This CDR3 region has 14 residues. The CDR3 nucleotides read TGTGCCAGCACACTCTCCTGGGGGCCGGAGACCCAGTACTTC. This gives the protein CASTLSWGPETQYF.

This chain connects TRBV4-2 to TRBJ2-3; TRBD2 agrees at 9 bases. V dropped 0 bases and J dropped 1; count of bases not matched to a gene: 2. CDR3 size: 16 residues. Germline assignment: CDR1 LGHNA and CDR2 YNFKEQ. Here the CDR3 DNA reads TGTGCCAGCAGCCAAGAAGTAGCGGGAGGCACAGATACGCAGTATTTT. This sequence encodes CASSQEVAGGTDTQYF.

The chain couples TRBV6-1 to TRBJ2-1; 9 nucleotides match TRBD2. The CDR3 extends over 14 amino acids. V was pared by 7 bases and J by 0 bases, with 1 base of the junction left unmatched. Germline lookup yields CDR1 MNHNS and CDR2 SASEGT. The CDR3 here is CASKLAGSYNEQFF. The CDR3 coding sequence is TGTGCCAGCAAACTAGCGGGCTCCTACAATGAGCAGTTCTTC.

The chain employs TRBV27 and TRBJ1-5, with 8 positions matching TRBD1. This CDR3 contains 17 residues. With V trimmed by 5 bases and J by 1 base, 10 bases remained unmatched. Germline CDR1 MNHEY, CDR2 SMNVEV (reference sequence). This chain's CDR3 is CASSPLLTGASNQPQHF. CDR3 sequence (DNA): TGTGCCAGCAGTCCGCTCTTGACAGGGGCAAGCAATCAGCCCCAGCATTTT.

The chain recombines TRBV19 with TRBJ2-2; 10 bases line up with TRBD2. The germline V gene encodes CDR1 LNHDA and CDR2 SQIVND (reference sequence). Trimming cost V 4 bases and J 5 bases; bases outside gene matches: 4. CDR3 length equals 15 residues. The CDR3 region is CASSTSGSSTGELFF. The CDR3 DNA reads TGTGCCAGTAGTACTAGCGGGAGTAGTACCGGGGAGCTGTTTTTT.

The rearrangement links TRBV7-9 to TRBJ2-1, with TRBD2 matching 13 bases. CDR3 length: 19 amino acids. Germline CDR1 SEHNR, CDR2 FQNEAQ (reference sequence). Trimming took 0 bases from V and 0 from J; bases not matched to a gene: 5. DNA of the CDR3: TGTGCCAGCAGCTTAGCGGGACTAGCGGGGTCGAGCTCCTACAATGAGCAGTTCTTC. Translated: CASSLAGLAGSSSYNEQFF. The full variable domain, in which reference TRBV7-9 and TRBJ2-1 provide the parts outside the CDR3, is DTGVSQNPRHKITKRGQNVTFRCDPISEHNRLYWYRQTLGQGPEFLTYFQNEAQLEKSRLLSDRFSAERPKGSFSTLEIQRTEQGDSAMYLCASSLAGLAGSSSYNEQFFGPGTRLTVL.

The J gene is TRBJ1-2, the V gene TRBV14; 7 bases line up with TRBD1. V gave up 5 bases and J gave up 2 bases; unmatched junction bases: 5. Germline values: CDR1 SGHDN, CDR2 FVKESK. CDR3 length: 14 amino acids. The CDR3 nucleotides are TGTGCCAGCAGCATCCGACAGGGAAACTATGGCTACACCTTC. Translated, it gives CASSIRQGNYGYTF.

The chain couples TRBV21-1 to TRBJ2-7; TRBD1 is taken as the D call from the table, unchecked against the DNA. TRBV21-1 is recorded as a pseudogene. CDR3 size: 15 residues. The CDR3 nucleotides read TGTGCCAGCAGCCCGGGACAGGCTTCATCCTACGAGCAGTACTTC. Translation: CASSPGQASSYEQYF.

The CDR3 sequence: CASSLESLMDEQYF. DNA for the CDR3: TGCGCCAGCAGCCTGGAAAGCTTAATGGACGAGCAGTACTTC. V is TRBV5-1 and J is TRBJ2-7; D call uncertain. The germline CDR1 and CDR2 sequences are SGHRS and YFSETQ. The CDR3 sequence is 14 residues long. Between the trimmed V and J ends, which lost 4 bases and 5 bases, there was a span of 16 bases.